This TCR beta chain derives from a study of naive and memory T cell subsets. Study results and caveats: Activation and differentiation may alter RNA-based TCR counts.

Germline-derived CDR1 and CDR2 are SQVTM and ANQGSEA. The CDR3 totals 16 residues. The V segment lost 3 bases and the J segment 0 bases; nucleotides outside the gene matches: 7. An equimolar mix of two oligonucleotides served as the beta constant-region primer for TRBC1 and TRBC2. TCRdb used MiXCR to reprocess the UMI-ligation and nested PCR reads, holding one entry per CDR3 protein. This sample carries some 150,000 distinct CDR3 sequences, around 15% of them seen once, and the ten largest clones take 0.14% to 0.15%. CD8 T cells were positively selected from what remained after CD4 positive selection. Four subsets defined by CD45RA and CD27 were sorted after CD3, CD4, CD8 and live/dead staining. The sample holds a few counts of this clonotype. What it binds is unknown.

The sample taken for sequencing was naive CD4+ T cells from blood. This TCR was recovered from a human donor in good health. The chain carries TRBV29-1 and TRBJ2-1, with 8 bases that match TRBD2. The CDR3 spells CSVEGSGTLSYNEQFF. DNA of the CDR3: TGCAGCGTTGAGGGTAGCGGGACCCTCTCCTACAATGAGCAGTTCTTC.